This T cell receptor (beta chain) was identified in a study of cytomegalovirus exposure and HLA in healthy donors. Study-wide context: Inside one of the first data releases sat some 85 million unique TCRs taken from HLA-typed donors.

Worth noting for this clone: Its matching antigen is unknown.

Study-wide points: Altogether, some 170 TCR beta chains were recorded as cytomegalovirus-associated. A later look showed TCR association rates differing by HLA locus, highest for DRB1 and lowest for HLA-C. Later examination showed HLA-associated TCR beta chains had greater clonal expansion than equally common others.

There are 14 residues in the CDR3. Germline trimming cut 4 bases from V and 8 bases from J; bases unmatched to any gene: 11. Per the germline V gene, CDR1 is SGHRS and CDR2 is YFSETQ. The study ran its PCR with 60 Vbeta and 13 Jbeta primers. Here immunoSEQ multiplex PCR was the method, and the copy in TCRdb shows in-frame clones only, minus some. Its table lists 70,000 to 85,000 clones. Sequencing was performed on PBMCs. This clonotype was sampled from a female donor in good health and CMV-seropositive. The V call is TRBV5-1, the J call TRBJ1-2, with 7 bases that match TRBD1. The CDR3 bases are TGCGCCAGCAGCACTGCAGACAGGGCGGGAGGCTACACCTTC. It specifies CASSTADRAGGYTF.